The sequence of this T cell receptor (beta chain) was determined in a study of T cells in Graves' hyperthyroidism and ophthalmopathy. Study conclusions and caveats: Before onset, by a median of approximately 6.2 months, the model predicted ophthalmopathy.

This clonotype was seen many times. The antigen is unknown. The CDR3 regions of TCR beta were amplified from RNA transcripts. Primed by the HTBI set, a first-round RT-PCR was run on the TCR CDR3. TCRdb reanalysed the multiplex PCR reads using MiXCR and keeps one entry per CDR3 protein. This table has about 680,000 distinct CDR3 sequences, over 35% appearing once. Germline loops: CDR1 SGDLS, CDR2 YYNGEE. CDR3 length equals 15 residues. The germline V and J ends were trimmed by 0 bases and 0 bases, with 9 bases remaining between them. The sequence was collected from a woman aged 35 to 49 with Graves' hyperthyroidism. Specimen: blood. The genes are TRBV9 and TRBJ1-1, with D unresolved. The CDR3, as DNA: TGTGCCAGCAGCGTAGAATCGGGCTTGAACACTGAAGCTTTCTTT. Protein product: CASSVESGLNTEAFF.